The present entry profiles one TCR beta chain with its context. Specified time point: newly diagnosed GD, antithyroid drugs for less than 3 months. The TCR library was prepared using RNA isolated from PBMCs. It was an endocrinology department in Xi'an, China, that provided the patients. Roughly 9.9-milliliter peripheral blood samples went into EDTA tubes. Building the TCR beta libraries relied on iRepertoire HTBI primers, and CDR3 regions underwent Arm-PCR. Via MiXCR, TCRdb re-called the multiplex PCR reads, giving one row per CDR3 protein. The sample lists some 500,000 distinct CDR3 sequences; approximately 12% were seen once. The germline gives CDR1 MNHEY, CDR2 SVGAGI. V shed 3 bases and J 2 bases; nucleotides not matched to a gene: 5. This CDR3 has 15 residues. This specimen belongs to a study of regulatory T cells in long-lasting Graves disease. A further study also used this sample, focusing on T cells in Graves' hyperthyroidism and ophthalmopathy.

The sequenced sample was peripheral blood mononuclear cells (PBMCs), obtained at new diagnosis, from a patient treated with antithyroid drugs. The genes are TRBV6-5 and TRBJ2-3, with 7 bases lining up with TRBD1. This clonotype originated in a man aged 25 to 45 with Graves disease. The CDR3 sequence is CASSYRGQTTDTQYF. The CDR3 region has the DNA TGTGCCAGCAGTTATAGGGGACAGACCACAGATACGCAGTATTTT.